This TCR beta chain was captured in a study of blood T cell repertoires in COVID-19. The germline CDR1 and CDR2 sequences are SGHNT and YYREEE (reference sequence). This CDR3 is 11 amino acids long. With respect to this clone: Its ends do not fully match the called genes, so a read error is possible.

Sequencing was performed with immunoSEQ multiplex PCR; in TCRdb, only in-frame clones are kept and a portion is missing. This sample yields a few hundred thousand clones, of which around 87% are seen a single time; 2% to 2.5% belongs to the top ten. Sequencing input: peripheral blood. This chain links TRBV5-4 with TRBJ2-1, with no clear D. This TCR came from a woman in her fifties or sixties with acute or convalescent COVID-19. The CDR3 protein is CASSSNNEQFF. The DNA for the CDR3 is TGTGCCAGCAGCTCCAACAATGAGCAGTTCTTC. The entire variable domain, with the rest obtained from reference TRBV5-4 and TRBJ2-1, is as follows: ETGVTQSPTHLIKTRGQQVTLRCSSQSGHNTVSWYQQALGQGPQFIFQYYREEENGRGNFPPRFSGLQFPNYSSELNVNALELDDSALYLCASSSNNEQFFGPGTRLTVL.